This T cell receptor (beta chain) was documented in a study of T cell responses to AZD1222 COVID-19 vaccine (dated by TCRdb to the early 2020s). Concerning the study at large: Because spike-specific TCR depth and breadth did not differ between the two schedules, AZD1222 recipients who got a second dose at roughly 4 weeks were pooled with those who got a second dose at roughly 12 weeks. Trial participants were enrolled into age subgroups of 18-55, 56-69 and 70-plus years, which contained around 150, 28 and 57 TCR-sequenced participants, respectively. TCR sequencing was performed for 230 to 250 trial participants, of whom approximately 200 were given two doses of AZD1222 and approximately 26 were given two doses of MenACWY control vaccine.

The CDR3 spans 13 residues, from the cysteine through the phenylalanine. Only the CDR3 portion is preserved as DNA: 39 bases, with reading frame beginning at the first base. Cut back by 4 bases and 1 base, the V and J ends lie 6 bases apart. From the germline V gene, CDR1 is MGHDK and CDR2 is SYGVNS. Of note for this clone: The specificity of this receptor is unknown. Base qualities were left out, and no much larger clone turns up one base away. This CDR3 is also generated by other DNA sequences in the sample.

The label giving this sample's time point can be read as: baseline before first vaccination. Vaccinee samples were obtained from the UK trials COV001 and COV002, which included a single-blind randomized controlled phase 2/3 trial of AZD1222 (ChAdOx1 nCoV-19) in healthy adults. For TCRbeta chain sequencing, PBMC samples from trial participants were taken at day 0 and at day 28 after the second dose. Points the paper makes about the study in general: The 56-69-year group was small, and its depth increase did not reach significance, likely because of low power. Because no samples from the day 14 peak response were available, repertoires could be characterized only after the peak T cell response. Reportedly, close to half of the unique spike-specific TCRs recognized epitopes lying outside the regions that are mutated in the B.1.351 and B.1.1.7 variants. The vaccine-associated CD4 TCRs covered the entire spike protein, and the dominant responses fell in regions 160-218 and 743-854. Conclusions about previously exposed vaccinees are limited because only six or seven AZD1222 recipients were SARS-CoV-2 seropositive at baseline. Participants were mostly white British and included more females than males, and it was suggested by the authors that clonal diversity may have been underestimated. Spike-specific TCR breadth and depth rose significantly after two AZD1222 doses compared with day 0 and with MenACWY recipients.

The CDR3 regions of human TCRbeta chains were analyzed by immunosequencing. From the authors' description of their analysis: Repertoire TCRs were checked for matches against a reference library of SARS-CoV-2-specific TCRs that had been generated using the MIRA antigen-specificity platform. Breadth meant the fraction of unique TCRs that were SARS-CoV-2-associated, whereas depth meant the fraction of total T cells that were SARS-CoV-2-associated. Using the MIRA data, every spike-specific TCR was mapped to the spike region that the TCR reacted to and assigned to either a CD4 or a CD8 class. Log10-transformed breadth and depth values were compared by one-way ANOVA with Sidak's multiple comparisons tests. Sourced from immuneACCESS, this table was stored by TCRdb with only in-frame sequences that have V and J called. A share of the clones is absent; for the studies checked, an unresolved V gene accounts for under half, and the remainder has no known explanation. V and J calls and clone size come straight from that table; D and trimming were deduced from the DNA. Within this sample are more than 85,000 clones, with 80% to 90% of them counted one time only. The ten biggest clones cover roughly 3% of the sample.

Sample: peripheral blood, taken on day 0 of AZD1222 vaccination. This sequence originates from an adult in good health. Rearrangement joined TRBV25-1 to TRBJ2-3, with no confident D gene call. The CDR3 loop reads CASSAGGTDTQYF. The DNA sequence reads TGTGCCAGCAGTGCCGGAGGCACAGATACGCAGTATTTT.